One T cell receptor (beta chain) is described in this entry. The antigen it recognizes is unknown. The input lacks base qualities; no much larger clone sits a single base away. Instrument on record: Illumina HiSeq 2500. Quantitative 5'-RACE with molecular barcodes was used to prepare TCR beta libraries. The original pipeline was this. A new computational method, built on a probabilistic model of VDJ rearrangement, was used to identify disease-linked TCR variants. TCRdb redid the processing of the public reads, applying fastp at Q25 and MiXCR, and retained in-frame beta chains. Each entry merges the rows of one CDR3 protein and shows their most common DNA and genes. The V and J calls reflect TCRdb's pipeline rather than the authors' work. The sample records around 540,000 distinct CDR3 sequences, over 9.5% of which are singletons. Jointly, the top ten make up nearly 7% of the sample. The sample is drawn from a study of CD8 T cells in ankylosing spondylitis (dated by TCRdb to about 2017). For context, the study as a whole: T cell receptor beta repertoires were profiled in healthy donors and ankylosing spondylitis patients so that disease-linked TCR variants could be found. The full study cohort was made up of about 25 ankylosing spondylitis patients and 108 healthy donors. Peripheral blood samples were taken, and synovial fluid was additionally collected from ankylosing spondylitis patients. What the research found in general, with its limitations: A CD8+ phenotype was shown by the disease-linked clones, which were found at relatively low frequencies in peripheral blood. Some motif variants were previously reported in synovial fluid and blood of reactive arthritis patients, suggesting common disease-initiation mechanisms. Blood from ankylosing spondylitis patients appeared to be characterized by a TCR beta motif made up of under ten highly homologous amino acid variants. The disease-linked clones were reported to be significantly enriched in matched synovial fluid samples from ankylosing spondylitis patients.

From its cysteine to its phenylalanine, the CDR3 spans 16 amino acids. Of the read, only the CDR3 DNA is kept; its 48 bases are in frame from base 1. V loses 3 bases of germline sequence and J loses 8 bases, and the interval between the two ends is 19 bases. CDR1 and CDR2 are read off the germline V gene as ENHRY and SYGVKD. Material for sequencing was blood, either unsorted or a sorted T cell fraction (not recorded which). The V and J segments used are TRBV10-3 and TRBJ2-2; the D region may be TRBD1 or TRBD2, each matching 6 bases equally. This clonotype was obtained from a male donor with ankylosing spondylitis. The CDR3 amino acid sequence is: CAISDFTRGLEGELFF. The nucleotides read TGTGCCATCAGTGACTTCACACGGGGGCTGGAGGGGGAGCTGTTTTTT.